The 23 T cell receptor beta chains in this list originate from one sample, sequenced in a study of CD8 T cells in Susac syndrome. When the RNA was reverse transcribed, random hexamers were used with an input of about 0.5 to 1 ug. TCRdb re-called the immunoSEQ multiplex PCR reads with MiXCR, one entry per CDR3 protein. The sample shows around 280,000 distinct CDR3 sequences, around 84% of them seen only once. Sequencing was performed on CD8+ T cells from PBMCs. The receptors originated from a human donor with multiple sclerosis.

The V gene is TRBV5-1, the J gene TRBJ2-2; 8 bases agree with TRBD2. Germline values: CDR1 SGHRS, CDR2 YFSETQ. The CDR3 totals 15 residues. Trimming cost V 1 base and J 6 bases; bases outside gene matches: 5. The CDR3 DNA is TGCGCCAGCAGCTTGCAGCGGGAGAGGGCCGGGGAGCTGTTTTTT. Protein sequence: CASSLQRERAGELFF.

The rearrangement joins TRBV6-5 to TRBJ2-7, with 7 bases that match TRBD2. This CDR3 spans 15 amino acids. The J segment lost 1 base and the V segment lost 7 bases, leaving 10 bases of the junction unmatched. Germline V lookup: CDR1 MNHEY, CDR2 SVGAGI. CDR3 amino acids: CASITGGYSSYEQYF. CDR3 DNA sequence: TGTGCCAGCATCACCGGGGGGTACAGTTCCTACGAGCAGTACTTC.

This clonotype was seen only a few times. The CDR3 nucleotides are TGTGCCAGCAGTTTGATTCTCGGGAACACTGAAGCTTTCTTT. Its protein is CASSLILGNTEAFF. The chain employs TRBV6-1 and TRBJ1-1; D not certain. The CDR3 loop spans 14 amino acids. Germline V gene lookup returns CDR1 MNHNS and CDR2 SASEGT. V gave up 5 bases and J gave up 1 base, with 11 bases separating them.

The chain's CDR3 is CASSFAEAVQQFF. For the CDR3, the DNA is TGTGCCAGCAGCTTCGCCGAAGCTGTCCAGCAGTTCTTC. The chain recombines TRBV5-6 with TRBJ2-1; D unresolved. The V gene lost 2 bases and the J gene lost 11 bases, with 14 bases spanning the gap. The CDR3 runs to 13 residues. From germline, CDR1 is SGHDT and CDR2 YYEEEE.

The gene calls are TRBV18 and TRBJ2-1; perhaps TRBD2 as D (6 bases). From germline, CDR1 is KGHSH and CDR2 LQKENI. The CDR3 length is 15 residues. Trimming pared 3 bases from V and 8 bases from J, leaving 17 bases between. The CDR3 protein is CASSPFLGEEDEQFF. The CDR3 nucleotides read TGTGCCAGCTCACCCTTCCTAGGGGAGGAGGATGAGCAGTTCTTC.

The V call is TRBV7-9, the J call TRBJ1-3; no clear D gene. Germline CDR1 SEHNR, CDR2 FQNEAQ (reference sequence). The CDR3 runs 17 residues. Trimming shortened V by 4 bases and J by 0 bases, and 16 bases separated the two germline ends. This CDR3 is CASSSGRRPLSGNTIYF. The CDR3 coding sequence is TGTGCCAGCAGCTCCGGACGGAGGCCCCTCTCTGGAAACACCATATATTTT. The full variable domain, completed using reference TRBV7-9 and TRBJ1-3, is DTGVSQNPRHKITKRGQNVTFRCDPISEHNRLYWYRQTLGQGPEFLTYFQNEAQLEKSRLLSDRFSAERPKGSFSTLEIQRTEQGDSAMYLCASSSGRRPLSGNTIYFGEGSWLTVV.

This chain links TRBV20-1 with TRBJ2-5; 8 bases align to TRBD1. V trimming: 5 bases; J trimming: 5 bases; junction bases outside the gene matches: 10. CDR1 DFQATT and CDR2 SNEGSKA come from the germline V gene (reference sequence). There are 14 residues in the CDR3. CDR3 in amino acids: CSAAPRTGRETQYF. The CDR3 nucleotides are TGCAGTGCTGCGCCTCGGACAGGGAGGGAGACCCAGTACTTC.

For the CDR3, the DNA is TGTGCCAGTACTGCGCGGGGGCAGAATGAGCAGTTCTTC. This gives the protein CASTARGQNEQFF. This chain joins TRBV19 and TRBJ2-1; D is possibly TRBD2 (7 bases). From germline, CDR1 is LNHDA and CDR2 SQIVND (reference sequence). The CDR3 length is 13 residues. The ends were cut back, 7 bases at V and 7 bases at J, with 14 bases in the middle.

This chain uses TRBV20-1 with TRBJ1-2; 8 bases are shared with TRBD1. This CDR3 spans 13 amino acids. Germline CDR1 reads DFQATT; CDR2 reads SNEGSKA (reference sequence). Germline trimming cut 6 bases from V and 8 bases from J; bases unmatched to any gene: 11. CDR3 nucleotide sequence: TGCAGTGCACGCGAGGGACAGGAAGCCGGCTACACCTTC. Amino acids: CSAREGQEAGYTF.

This chain links TRBV2 with TRBJ2-7, with D maybe TRBD2 (6 bases). The V and J ends lost 5 bases and 7 bases respectively, with 15 bases between them. The CDR3 length is 13 residues. Germline V gene lookup returns CDR1 SNHLY and CDR2 FYNNEI. The DNA for the CDR3 is TGTGCCAGCAGTCCCGGGGGTCTGGTTGAGCAGTACTTC. Translation gives CASSPGGLVEQYF.

V usage is TRBV27 and J usage is TRBJ2-3, with D possibly TRBD2 on 5 matching bases. CDR3 size: 15 residues. Germline CDR1 is MNHEY and CDR2 is SMNVEV (reference sequence). The V end lost 0 bases, the J end lost 1 base, and 8 bases lay between the germline ends. The CDR3 spells CASSLSSARTDTQYF. The CDR3, as DNA: TGTGCCAGCAGTTTATCTAGCGCCCGCACAGATACGCAGTATTTT.

The rearrangement links TRBV5-5 to TRBJ1-1; D uncertain. Trimming removed 1 base at V and 6 bases at J, with 7 bases between. Per the germline V gene, CDR1 is SGHKS and CDR2 is YYEKEE (reference sequence). The CDR3 is 12 amino acids. CDR3 region: CASSLRPAEAFF. The CDR3 region has the DNA TGTGCCAGCAGCTTGAGACCGGCTGAAGCTTTCTTT.

This chain joins TRBV20-1 and TRBJ2-7; 9 bases are shared with TRBD2. The germline V gene has CDR1 DFQATT and CDR2 SNEGSKA (reference sequence). The CDR3 is 15 amino acids. J lost 3 bases, V lost 2 bases, and 8 bases had no gene match. The CDR3 protein is CSARIAGATIYEQYF. In DNA form, the CDR3 reads TGCAGTGCTAGAATAGCGGGAGCCACGATCTACGAGCAGTACTTC.

The chain couples TRBV15 to TRBJ2-3, with D maybe TRBD2 (6 bases). V was shortened by 1 base and J by 4 bases, with 15 bases between the two germline ends. Per the germline V gene, CDR1 is LNHNV and CDR2 is YYDKDF (reference sequence). CDR3 length: 16 residues. CDR3 DNA sequence: TGTGCCACCAGCAGAGTCCGATCGGAGGGAGCAGATACGCAGTATTTT. This sequence encodes CATSRVRSEGADTQYF.

The CDR3 here is CAWARGTEAFF. In DNA, the CDR3 is TGTGCCTGGGCACGAGGGACTGAAGCTTTCTTT. The V and J genes are TRBV30 and TRBJ1-1; no definite D call. V gave up 5 bases and J gave up 5 bases, with 9 bases separating them. The CDR3 totals 11 residues. Germline values: CDR1 GTSNPN, CDR2 SVGIG (reference sequence).

V usage is TRBV14 and J usage is TRBJ2-7, with D possibly matching TRBD2 (6 bases). The CDR3 extends over 17 amino acids. The ends were cut back, 4 bases at V and 3 bases at J, with 22 bases in the middle. The germline CDR1 and CDR2 sequences are SGHDN and FVKESK. CDR3 protein: CASSPSGGTPRNYEQYF. CDR3 bases: TGTGCCAGCAGCCCTTCCGGGGGAACTCCCCGAAACTACGAGCAGTACTTC.

This chain uses TRBV14 with TRBJ2-7; 7 positions match TRBD1. The germline CDR1 and CDR2 sequences are SGHDN and FVKESK. This CDR3 region has 13 residues. Losses at the gene ends were 4 bases for V and 8 bases for J; bases not matched to a gene: 8. Written as DNA, the CDR3 is TGTGCCAGCAGCCCTCAAGACAGGGAGAAGCAGTACTTC. Amino acids: CASSPQDREKQYF.

V is TRBV4-2 and J is TRBJ2-1; D unclear. The CDR3 contains 18 residues. Germline CDR1 LGHNA, CDR2 YNFKEQ. Trimming shortened V by 1 base and J by 3 bases, and 19 bases separated the two germline ends. CDR3 nucleotide sequence: TGTGCCAGCAGCCAAGGCCCATCCGGACCCGCGATCTACAATGAGCAGTTCTTC. Protein sequence: CASSQGPSGPAIYNEQFF.

V and J are TRBV14 and TRBJ2-1; D possibly corresponds to TRBD1 (6 bases). Germline assignment: CDR1 SGHDN and CDR2 FVKESK. Trimming cost V 2 bases and J 2 bases, with 13 bases left between them. This CDR3 comprises 16 residues. The CDR3 reads CASSQFQGITYNEQFF. CDR3 in DNA: TGTGCCAGCAGCCAATTCCAGGGGATAACCTACAATGAGCAGTTCTTC.

The chain combines TRBV7-6 with TRBJ2-7; D tentatively reads TRBD1 or TRBD2 (5 bases each). The CDR3 loop spans 15 amino acids. CDR1 is SGHVS, CDR2 FNYEAQ, per germline. V lost 4 bases and J lost 0, with 13 bases in between. CDR3 residues: CASSSSRDGSYEQYF. The CDR3 DNA is TGTGCCAGCAGCTCGAGCCGGGACGGCTCCTACGAGCAGTACTTC.

The chain uses TRBV30 and TRBJ2-3; 12 bases align to TRBD2. The CDR3 sequence is 16 residues long. Germline V gene lookup returns CDR1 GTSNPN and CDR2 SVGIG (reference sequence). V shed 5 bases and J 7 bases; nucleotides not matched to a gene: 13. Written as DNA, the CDR3 is TGTGCCTGGTCTAGCGGGAGGGCCGAATCGAGTTATACGCAGTATTTT. This gives the protein CAWSSGRAESSYTQYF.

V gene TRBV5-6 combines with J gene TRBJ2-1; the D is unclear. V lost 1 base to trimming and J lost 4 bases, with 9 bases between them. Germline V CDR1 and CDR2: SGHDT, YYEEEE. The CDR3 has 14 amino acids. The CDR3 loop reads CASSLSIRYNEQFF. CDR3 DNA: TGTGCCAGCAGCTTGAGTATCCGTTACAATGAGCAGTTCTTC.

The J gene is TRBJ2-5, the V gene TRBV27; 11 nucleotides line up with TRBD1. Germline CDR1 and CDR2: MNHEY and SMNVEV (reference sequence). V dropped 7 bases and J dropped 4; count of bases not matched to a gene: 8. This CDR3 region has 15 residues. The CDR3 nucleotides read TGTGCCAGCAAGATCCGGGACAGGGGGAGAGAGACCCAGTACTTC. This encodes CASKIRDRGRETQYF.